The clone carrying this TCR beta chain showed up many times. Its antigen is not known. This sample was taken from a study of breast tumors, draining lymph nodes, adjacent tissues. The CDR3 covers 12 residues. CDR1 and CDR2 (germline): SQVTM, ANQGSEA. V shed 6 bases and J shed 9 bases, with 15 bases lying between them. Breast cancer patients provided tissue from their axillary draining lymph nodes. Study results and caveats: Tumors had less TCR diversity than lymph nodes, more than nontumor tissue. The lymph node origin of tumor T cells was framed as consistent with a hypothesis, not demonstrated.

TCRdb re-called the multiplex PCR reads through MiXCR, storing one row per CDR3 protein. Of 150,000 to 200,000 distinct CDR3 sequences in the sample, 30% to 40% were seen once. This TCR was recovered from a female donor with breast cancer. Some clones in this sample may be carry-over from other donors' samples. This rearrangement joins TRBV29-1 to TRBJ1-5; possibly TRBD1 for D (6 bases). Sequenced sample: axillary lymph node tissue. The CDR3 DNA sequence: TGCAGCGTGGGGGCTTCTGGGGCGCCCCAGCATTTT. It specifies CSVGASGAPQHF.